These 28 T cell receptor beta chains came from one sample sequenced in a study of T-cell memory formation after mild COVID-19. One entry per CDR3 protein results from TCRdb running MiXCR on the 5' RACE reads. The sample has approximately 260,000 distinct CDR3 sequences, roughly a sixth seen once. Sequenced input: PBMCs or a T cell subset sorted from them (not recorded which). Receptors were obtained from a man between 18 and 35 years old who had mild COVID-19 (a few samples of this study predate the infection). Cell type and time point are not known.

This clonotype has only a few counts. J is TRBJ2-5 and V is TRBV6-5; tentatively, D is TRBD2 (6 bases). V was clipped by 0 bases and J by 5 bases, with 13 bases between them. CDR3 length: 15 residues. CDR1 MNHEY and CDR2 SVGAGI come from the germline V gene. CDR3: CASSYSGVAGETQYF. DNA for the CDR3: TGTGCCAGCAGTTACTCCGGAGTCGCGGGGGAGACCCAGTACTTC.

The V gene is TRBV20-1, the J gene TRBJ2-7; D perhaps matches TRBD2 (6 bases). CDR3 size: 16 residues. V was cut by 0 bases and J by 7 bases, with 22 bases left in between. The germline gives CDR1 DFQATT, CDR2 SNEGSKA (reference sequence). The CDR3 sequence: CSARDVSSGNIGEQYV. CDR3 coding DNA: TGCAGTGCTAGAGATGTTAGTAGCGGTAACATTGGGGAGCAGTACGTC.

The J gene is TRBJ2-5, the V gene TRBV7-9, with D uncertain. V lost 4 bases to trimming and J lost 3 bases, with 9 bases between them. Germline V gene data show CDR1 as SEHNR and CDR2 as FQNEAQ (reference sequence). The CDR3 is 13 amino acids. CDR3 bases: TGTGCCAGCAGCTCATCTGGGGAAGAGACCCAGTACTTC. Amino acids: CASSSSGEETQYF.

This clonotype was counted a few times. The chain combines TRBV7-2 with TRBJ1-2; D might be TRBD1 (5 bases). The germline V gene encodes CDR1 SGHTA and CDR2 FQGNSA. The CDR3 has 16 amino acids. Deletions cut 4 bases from V and 4 bases from J, with 19 bases between. The CDR3, as DNA: TGTGCCAGCAGCTCAGCCCAGGGTTGGTTTCTCTATGGCTACACCTTC. Encoded protein: CASSSAQGWFLYGYTF.

The rearrangement uses TRBV5-1 and TRBJ2-7; the match to TRBD1 covers 9 bases. CDR1 is SGHRS and CDR2 is YFSETQ in the germline V gene. The CDR3 loop spans 13 amino acids. V gave up 2 bases and J gave up 4 bases; unmatched junction bases: 1. The CDR3 nucleotides are TGCGCCAGCAGCTTCGACAGGGGGTACGAGCAGTACTTC. Amino acid sequence: CASSFDRGYEQYF.

DNA of the CDR3: TGTGCCAGCACCGAACAGGGGAATCAGCCCCAGCATTTT. Encoded protein: CASTEQGNQPQHF. This sequence joins TRBV6-2 or TRBV6-3 and TRBJ1-5; 7 bases are a match to TRBD1. Germline V CDR1 and CDR2: MNHEY, SVGEGT. J lost 4 bases, V lost 7 bases, and 4 bases had no gene match. The CDR3 has 13 residues.

The genes are TRBV6-6 and TRBJ2-3; no clear D. Between the trimmed V and J ends, which lost 5 bases and 4 bases, there was a span of 13 bases. This CDR3 has 14 residues. The germline V gene encodes CDR1 MNHNY and CDR2 SVGAGI (reference sequence). CDR3 in amino acids: CASSLRSYADTQYF. In DNA form, the CDR3 reads TGTGCCAGCAGTCTTCGCTCGTATGCAGATACGCAGTATTTT.

Only a few counts were recorded for this clonotype. The genes are TRBV18 and TRBJ1-4, with TRBD1 matching over 7 bases. There are 14 residues in the CDR3. Germline loops: CDR1 KGHSH, CDR2 LQKENI. V lost 3 bases and J lost 5; bases outside the gene matches: 3. The CDR3 protein is CASSPGTENEKLFF. Written as DNA, the CDR3 is TGTGCCAGCTCACCCGGGACAGAAAATGAAAAACTGTTTTTT.

This clonotype was seen many times. The rearrangement links TRBV28 to TRBJ1-6; no definite D call. V gave up 1 base and J gave up 0 bases, with 13 bases separating them. The CDR3 is made up of 18 amino acids. CDR1 and CDR2 (germline): MDHEN, SYDVKM. The CDR3 spells CASSLSRFLSSYNSPLHF. CDR3 nucleotide sequence: TGTGCCAGCAGTTTATCCCGGTTTCTGAGCTCCTATAATTCACCCCTCCACTTT.

A few counts support this clonotype. The chain couples TRBV7-6 to TRBJ2-5; D perhaps matches TRBD1 (6 bases). The V gene lost 6 bases and the J gene lost 2 bases, with 16 bases spanning the gap. This CDR3 contains 15 residues. Germline V gene data show CDR1 as SGHVS and CDR2 as FNYEAQ. CDR3 amino acids: CASSPPEQGQETQYF. The CDR3 DNA follows: TGTGCCAGCAGTCCCCCGGAACAGGGACAAGAGACCCAGTACTTC.

The chain is built from TRBV6-6 and TRBJ1-2; TRBD1 is a possible D gene (5 bases). V shed 0 bases and J shed 4 bases, with 15 bases lying between them. CDR1 and CDR2 from the germline V gene are MNHNY and SVGAGI (reference sequence). This CDR3 has 16 amino acids. CDR3 residues: CASSYSAGRDFYGYTF. For the CDR3, the DNA is TGTGCCAGCAGTTACTCGGCAGGGCGAGACTTCTATGGCTACACCTTC.

The genes are TRBV7-9 and TRBJ2-4; D is perhaps TRBD1 or TRBD2 (5 bases each). The CDR3 extends over 14 amino acids. The V end was cut by 8 bases, the J end by 6 bases, with 17 bases between. The germline V gene has CDR1 SEHNR and CDR2 FQNEAQ (reference sequence). The CDR3 DNA reads as TGTGCCAGCCGAGGAATGCAGGGACGAAACATTCAGTACTTC. Translating it yields CASRGMQGRNIQYF.

This clonotype was detected many times. This chain joins TRBV6-5 and TRBJ1-1; 8 bases are shared with TRBD1. V shed 4 bases and J 5 bases; nucleotides not matched to a gene: 6. CDR1 is MNHEY, CDR2 SVGAGI, per germline. This CDR3 contains 14 residues. In DNA form, the CDR3 reads TGTGCCAGCAGTTTTTCAGGGGGCCGTACTGAAGCTTTCTTT. Residues: CASSFSGGRTEAFF.

This clonotype was picked up a small number of times. The J gene is TRBJ2-5, the V gene TRBV18, with 9 bases matching TRBD2. Germline CDR1 reads KGHSH; CDR2 reads LQKENI. Trimming removed 1 base from V and 3 bases from J; junction bases left unmatched: 6. The CDR3 is 16 residues long. The CDR3 bases are TGTGCCAGCTCACCACGGGTTCCTAGCGGGGAAGAGACCCAGTACTTC. The encoded protein is CASSPRVPSGEETQYF.

The chain joins TRBV5-1 to TRBJ1-5; D gene unclear. The length of the CDR3 is 13 residues. Germline V CDR1 and CDR2: SGHRS, YFSETQ. The V and J ends lost 2 bases and 4 bases respectively, with 7 bases between them. CDR3 DNA: TGCGCCAGCAGCTTTAACTGGAATCAGCCCCAGCATTTT. This sequence encodes CASSFNWNQPQHF.

This clonotype has a handful of counts. The chain carries TRBV3-1 and TRBJ2-4, with a possible D match to TRBD1 (6 bases). CDR1 LGHDT and CDR2 YNNKEL come from the germline V gene (reference sequence). This CDR3 is 14 amino acids long. Trimming stripped 4 bases from V and 8 bases from J, with 15 bases between. The CDR3 DNA sequence: TGTGCCAGCAGCCTCAAAACAGGGATGGACATTCAGTACTTC. Its translation: CASSLKTGMDIQYF.

This clonotype has more than one count but fewer than ten. The genes are TRBV7-2 and TRBJ2-5; D remains ambiguous. Deletions cut 2 bases from V and 5 bases from J, with 15 bases between. This CDR3 has 15 residues. CDR1 SGHTA and CDR2 FQGNSA come from the germline V gene. This chain's CDR3 is CASSLITQTAETQYF. In DNA, the CDR3 is TGTGCCAGCAGCTTAATTACCCAGACTGCGGAGACCCAGTACTTC.

This clonotype was seen a few times. Germline and junction disagree at one end, which may indicate a read error. The chain combines TRBV7-9 with TRBJ2-1; maybe TRBD1 (6 bases). Germline CDR1 is SEHNR and CDR2 is FQNEAQ (reference sequence). The CDR3 is made up of 12 amino acids. The CDR3 DNA follows: TGTGCCAGCAGCTCAGAGGCAGGGGAGCTGTTCTTC. The encoded protein is CASSSEAGELFF.

This chain connects TRBV20-1 to TRBJ2-7, with D possibly TRBD2 on 5 matching bases. The V end was cut by 0 bases, the J end by 7 bases, with 16 bases between. The CDR3 runs to 14 residues. CDR1 and CDR2 from the germline V gene are DFQATT and SNEGSKA (reference sequence). In nucleotides, the CDR3 is TGCAGTGCTAGAGATTCGGGCGGGCAATGGGAGCAGTACTTC. It specifies CSARDSGGQWEQYF.

The V and J genes are TRBV5-6 and TRBJ2-1; tentative D call: TRBD2 (6 bases). Deletions cut 4 bases from V and 8 bases from J, with 22 bases between. Per germline, CDR1 SGHDT and CDR2 YYEEEE. This CDR3 region has 16 residues. The CDR3 region is CASSPGGPPAYYEQFF. Written as DNA, the CDR3 is TGTGCCAGCAGCCCCGGGGGTCCACCGGCGTATTATGAGCAGTTCTTC.

The CDR3 DNA reads TGTGCCAGCAGTTCGCATTTGCCCTCCTACGAGCAGTACGTC. Amino acid sequence: CASSSHLPSYEQYV. The chain couples TRBV6-2 or TRBV6-3 to TRBJ2-7; no clear D. The V and J ends lost 4 bases and 0 bases respectively, with 10 bases between them. Germline-derived CDR1 and CDR2 are MNHEY and SVGEGT. CDR3 length: 14 amino acids.

This clonotype came up a few times. In nucleotides, the CDR3 is TGTGCCAGCAGTTACTCGGGGGCAGCTAACTATGGCTACACCTTC. Amino acid sequence: CASSYSGAANYGYTF. The rearrangement links TRBV6-5 to TRBJ1-2; possibly TRBD1 for D (6 bases). CDR3 size: 15 residues. The V end lost 0 bases, the J end lost 0 bases, and 8 bases lay between the germline ends. Looked up from germline, CDR1 is MNHEY and CDR2 is SVGAGI.

V gene TRBV3-1 combines with J gene TRBJ1-2, with D possibly matching TRBD1 (5 bases). The V end was cut by 4 bases, the J end by 2 bases, with 11 bases between. This CDR3 is built from 14 residues. Germline assignment: CDR1 LGHDT and CDR2 YNNKEL (reference sequence). The CDR3 DNA reads TGTGCCAGCAGCCCAGGGTATGGGAACTATGGCTACACCTTC. Translated: CASSPGYGNYGYTF.

The table lists this clonotype with a few counts. The V gene is TRBV5-1, the J gene TRBJ2-1; D call uncertain. The CDR3 is made up of 16 amino acids. Germline CDR1 reads SGHRS; CDR2 reads YFSETQ. Trimming stripped 2 bases from V and 9 bases from J, with 21 bases between. CDR3 region: CASSFQDRTSSFEQFF. For the CDR3, the DNA is TGCGCCAGCAGCTTCCAGGACCGGACGTCCTCGTTTGAGCAGTTCTTC.

This clonotype was observed at least ten times. This chain connects TRBV7-3 to TRBJ1-1, with D unclear. The V and J ends lost 2 bases and 1 base respectively, with 5 bases between them. The germline CDR1 and CDR2 sequences are SGHTA and FQGTGA. The length of the CDR3 is 13 residues. The chain's CDR3 is CASSLAKNTEAFF. CDR3 bases: TGTGCCAGCAGCTTAGCTAAGAACACTGAAGCTTTCTTT.

The gene calls are TRBV7-9 and TRBJ1-2, with 7 bases fitting TRBD1. This CDR3 is 16 amino acids long. Looked up from germline, CDR1 is SEHNR and CDR2 is FQNEAQ (reference sequence). V shed 1 base and J 5 bases; nucleotides not matched to a gene: 10. The CDR3 DNA reads as TGTGCCAGCAGCTTAGGATGGGACAGCATAGTATATGGCTACACCTTC. As protein: CASSLGWDSIVYGYTF.

CDR3 loop: CASSLDGGGQPQHF. The CDR3 DNA reads as TGTGCCAGCAGCTTAGATGGGGGAGGTCAGCCCCAGCATTTT. The V gene is TRBV7-6, the J gene TRBJ1-5; a possible D gene is TRBD1 (5 bases). Germline lookup yields CDR1 SGHVS and CDR2 FNYEAQ. V was trimmed by 1 base and J by 6 bases, leaving 10 bases between them. There are 14 residues in the CDR3.

The J gene is TRBJ2-1, the V gene TRBV20-1; D is tentatively TRBD1 or TRBD2 (5 bases each). The length of the CDR3 is 16 residues. The V end was cut by 0 bases, the J end by 5 bases, with 17 bases between. Germline lookup yields CDR1 DFQATT and CDR2 SNEGSKA (reference sequence). This chain's CDR3 is CSARDHGSLGDNEQFF. Written as DNA, the CDR3 is TGCAGTGCTAGAGATCATGGTAGCCTGGGGGACAATGAGCAGTTCTTC.